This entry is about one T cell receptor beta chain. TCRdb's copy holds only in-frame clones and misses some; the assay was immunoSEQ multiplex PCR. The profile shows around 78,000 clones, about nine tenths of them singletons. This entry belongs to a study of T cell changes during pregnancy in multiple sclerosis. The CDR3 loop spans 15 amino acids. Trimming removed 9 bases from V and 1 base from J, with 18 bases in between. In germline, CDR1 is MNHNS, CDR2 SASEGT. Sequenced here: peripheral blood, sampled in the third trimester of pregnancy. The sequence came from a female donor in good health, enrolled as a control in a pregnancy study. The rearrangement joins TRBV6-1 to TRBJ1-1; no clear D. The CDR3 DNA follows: TGTGCCAGTCCCCAGGAACTGCGGGGGAACACTGAAGCTTTCTTT. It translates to CASPQELRGNTEAFF.